What follows are 8 T cell receptor beta chains derived from one specimen sequenced in a study of Ad26.COV2.S vaccination and SARS-CoV-2 variants. The repertoire was sequenced with immunoSEQ multiplex PCR; TCRdb's copy has only in-frame clones and lacks some. The table includes more than 400,000 clones, around 92% detected once. Treatment specified: around 19 received Ad26.COV2.S at low or high dose, single or two shots; a few received placebo; per-sample allocation not given. Repertoires come from day 63 after the first vaccine or placebo injection. The sample in question was peripheral blood, obtained in a trial of Ad26.COV2.S vaccine versus placebo. The receptors here all came from a person between 18 and 59 years old who received the Ad26.COV2.S COVID-19 vaccine or a placebo.

This chain uses TRBV7-9 with TRBJ1-1; 8 bases fit TRBD1. There are 15 residues in the CDR3. The V gene end was trimmed by 5 bases and the J gene end by 0 bases; junction bases not matched to a gene: 5. Germline-derived CDR1 and CDR2 are SEHNR and FQNEAQ (reference sequence). The CDR3 region has the DNA TGTGCCAGCAGCCCAAGACAGGGGATGAACACTGAAGCTTTCTTT. Protein: CASSPRQGMNTEAFF. The full variable domain, with the rest looked up from reference TRBV7-9 and TRBJ1-1, is DTGVSQNPRHKITKRGQNVTFRCDPISEHNRLYWYRQTLGQGPEFLTYFQNEAQLEKSRLLSDRFSAERPKGSFSTLEIQRTEQGDSAMYLCASSPRQGMNTEAFFGQGTRLTVV.

This clone has just one count. The rearrangement joins TRBV9 to TRBJ1-1; D unresolved. The CDR3 extends over 15 amino acids. The V and J ends lost 4 bases and 1 base respectively, with 14 bases between them. Germline lookup yields CDR1 SGDLS and CDR2 YYNGEE. CDR3 amino acids: CASSPRIQTNTEAFF. For the CDR3, the DNA is TGTGCCAGCAGCCCCCGAATACAGACGAACACTGAAGCTTTCTTT.

The sample holds a few counts of this clone. This sequence joins TRBV7-9 and TRBJ1-2; 7 bases line up with TRBD1. V shed 5 bases, J shed 8 bases, and the junction held 8 bases outside the gene matches. Germline lookup yields CDR1 SEHNR and CDR2 FQNEAQ (reference sequence). The CDR3 is 13 residues long. CDR3 amino acids: CASSQTGLQGYTF. The CDR3, as DNA: TGTGCCAGCAGCCAGACAGGGTTACAGGGCTACACCTTC.

J is TRBJ2-7 and V is TRBV11-2; D is possibly TRBD1 (6 bases). The germline V gene has CDR1 SGHAT and CDR2 FQNNGV. The CDR3 runs 15 residues. V gave up 5 bases and J gave up 4 bases, with 18 bases separating them. The CDR3 here is CASSPPERGQYEQYF. In nucleotides, the CDR3 is TGTGCCAGCAGCCCCCCGGAGAGGGGACAATACGAGCAGTACTTC.

The genes are TRBV4-3 and TRBJ2-7; possible D gene TRBD1, 7 bases. Germline CDR1 and CDR2: LGHNA and YSLEER. The CDR3 is 15 amino acids. Trimming took 3 bases from V and 2 from J, leaving 14 bases between them. CDR3 DNA sequence: TGCGCCAGCAGCCACGTGACAGGGACTCCCTACGAGCAGTACTTC. It specifies CASSHVTGTPYEQYF.

The chain carries TRBV14 and TRBJ1-2, with D perhaps TRBD1 (6 bases). Germline lookup yields CDR1 SGHDN and CDR2 FVKESK. The V end lost 4 bases, the J end lost 8 bases, and 17 bases lay between the germline ends. This CDR3 is built from 14 residues. The CDR3 bases are TGTGCCAGCAGCCCGCTACAGGGTTCGGGCGGCTACACCTTC. Protein product: CASSPLQGSGGYTF.

A single count supports this clone. The chain is built from TRBV11-2 and TRBJ2-6; TRBD1 might be the D (6 bases). The CDR3 sequence is 16 residues long. V was shortened by 2 bases and J by 3 bases, with 11 bases between the two germline ends. From germline, CDR1 is SGHAT and CDR2 FQNNGV. This CDR3 is CASSLLGADGANVLTF. The CDR3 nucleotides read TGTGCCAGCAGCTTACTGGGGGCGGATGGGGCCAACGTCCTGACTTTC.

This sequence joins TRBV9 and TRBJ2-3; D may correspond to TRBD1 or TRBD2 (5 bases each). CDR3 size: 16 residues. The V gene's germline CDR1 is SGDLS and CDR2 YYNGEE. Trimming took off 3 bases at V and 0 bases at J, with 14 bases between the two ends. This CDR3 reads CASSAGPHPSTDTQYF. CDR3 DNA sequence: TGTGCCAGCAGCGCGGGACCCCATCCCAGCACAGATACGCAGTATTTT.